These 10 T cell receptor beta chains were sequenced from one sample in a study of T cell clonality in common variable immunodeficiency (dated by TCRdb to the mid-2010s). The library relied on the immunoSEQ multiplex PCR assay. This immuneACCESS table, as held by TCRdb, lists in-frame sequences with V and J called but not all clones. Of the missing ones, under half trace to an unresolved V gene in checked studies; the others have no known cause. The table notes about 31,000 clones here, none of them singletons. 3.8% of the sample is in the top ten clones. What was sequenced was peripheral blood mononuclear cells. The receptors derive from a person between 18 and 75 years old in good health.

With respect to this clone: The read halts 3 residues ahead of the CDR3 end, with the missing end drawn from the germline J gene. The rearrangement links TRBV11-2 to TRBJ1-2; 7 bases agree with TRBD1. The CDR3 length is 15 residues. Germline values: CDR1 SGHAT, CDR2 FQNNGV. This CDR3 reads CASSLSGTVQETYTF. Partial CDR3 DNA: TGTGCCAGCAGCTTATCGGGGACAGTCCAAGAGACC.

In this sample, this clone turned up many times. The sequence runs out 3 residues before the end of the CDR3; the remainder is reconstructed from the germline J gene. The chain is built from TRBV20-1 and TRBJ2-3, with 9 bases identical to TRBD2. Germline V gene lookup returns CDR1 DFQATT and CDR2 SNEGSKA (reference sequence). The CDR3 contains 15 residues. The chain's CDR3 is CSARDSGGRQETQYF. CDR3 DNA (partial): TGCAGTGCTAGAGATAGCGGGGGCCGCCAAGAGACG.

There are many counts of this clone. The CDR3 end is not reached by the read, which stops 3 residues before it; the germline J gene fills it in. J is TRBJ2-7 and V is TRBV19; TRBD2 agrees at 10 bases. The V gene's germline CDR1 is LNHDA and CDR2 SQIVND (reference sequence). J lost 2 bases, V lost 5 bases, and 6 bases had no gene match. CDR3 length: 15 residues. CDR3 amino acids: CASSGPTSGTYEQYF. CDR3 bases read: TGTGCCAGTAGTGGCCCCACTAGCGGGACCTACGAG.

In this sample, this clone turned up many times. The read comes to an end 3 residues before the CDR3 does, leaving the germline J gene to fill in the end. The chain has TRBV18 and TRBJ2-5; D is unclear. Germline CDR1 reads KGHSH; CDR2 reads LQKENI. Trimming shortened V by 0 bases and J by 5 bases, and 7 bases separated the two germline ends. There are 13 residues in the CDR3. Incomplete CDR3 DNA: TGTGCCAGCTCACCACCTTCAGATGAGACC. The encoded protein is CASSPPSDET. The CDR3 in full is CASSPPSDETQYF. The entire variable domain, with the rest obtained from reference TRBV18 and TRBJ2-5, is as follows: NAGVMQNPRHLVRRRGQEARLRCSPMKGHSHVYWYRQLPEEGLKFMVYLQKENIIDESGMPKERFSAEFPKEGPSILRIQQVVRGDSAAYFCASSPPSDETQYFGPGTRLLVL.

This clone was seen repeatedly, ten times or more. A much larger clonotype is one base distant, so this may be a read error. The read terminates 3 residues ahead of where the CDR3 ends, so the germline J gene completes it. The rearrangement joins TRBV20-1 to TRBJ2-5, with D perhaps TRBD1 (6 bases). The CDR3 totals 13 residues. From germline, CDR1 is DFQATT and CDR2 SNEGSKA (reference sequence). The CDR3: CSGTDRRTDTQYF. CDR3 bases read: TGCAGTGGGACCGACAGGCGCACAGATACC.

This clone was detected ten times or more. The CDR3 DNA, read in part, is TGCAGTGCTAGCTGGAGGGCGGGCACTGAA. The encoded protein is CSASWRAGTE. The entire CDR3 reads CSASWRAGTEAFF. The rearrangement uses TRBV20-1 and TRBJ1-1; the D is unclear. Read coverage stops 3 residues before the CDR3 terminus; the germline J gene supplies the remainder. V lost 3 bases and J lost 4, with 12 bases in between. Germline CDR1 and CDR2: DFQATT and SNEGSKA (reference sequence). This CDR3 is 13 amino acids long.

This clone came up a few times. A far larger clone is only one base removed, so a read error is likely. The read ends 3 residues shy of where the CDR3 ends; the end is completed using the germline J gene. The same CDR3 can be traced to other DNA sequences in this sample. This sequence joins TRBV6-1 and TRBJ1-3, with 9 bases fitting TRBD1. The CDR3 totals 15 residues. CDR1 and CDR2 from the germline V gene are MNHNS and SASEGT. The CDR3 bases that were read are TGTGCCAGCAGTGAACTACAGGGGGCTGGAAACACA. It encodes CASSELQGAGNT. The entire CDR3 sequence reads CASSELQGAGNTIYF.

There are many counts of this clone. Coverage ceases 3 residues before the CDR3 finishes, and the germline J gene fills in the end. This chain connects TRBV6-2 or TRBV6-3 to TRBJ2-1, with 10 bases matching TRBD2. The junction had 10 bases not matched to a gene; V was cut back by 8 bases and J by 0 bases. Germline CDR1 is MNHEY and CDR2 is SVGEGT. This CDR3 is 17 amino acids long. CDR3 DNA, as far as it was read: TGTGCCAGCCACCTCTTAGCGGGGGGTAGCTCCTACAATGAG. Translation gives CASHLLAGGSSYNE. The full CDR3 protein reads CASHLLAGGSSYNEQFF.

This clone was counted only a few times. The sequenced CDR3 bases are TGCGCCAGCAGCTTGGGGGGCTATACAGATACC. Its translation is CASSLGGYTDT. Given in full, the CDR3 is CASSLGGYTDTYTF. The chain couples TRBV5-1 to TRBJ1-2, with D possibly being TRBD1 (5 bases). The read is 3 residues too short to cover the CDR3 end, so that end is filled in from the germline J gene. Germline loops: CDR1 SGHRS, CDR2 YFSETQ. This CDR3 has 14 amino acids.

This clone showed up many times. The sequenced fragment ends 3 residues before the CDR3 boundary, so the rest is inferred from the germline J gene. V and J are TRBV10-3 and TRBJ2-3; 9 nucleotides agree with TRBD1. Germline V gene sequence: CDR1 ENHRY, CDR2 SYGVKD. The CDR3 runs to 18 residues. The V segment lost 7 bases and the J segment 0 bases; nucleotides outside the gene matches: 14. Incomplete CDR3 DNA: TGTGCCATCAAGGAGGGACAGGGTGCAGGTACTAGCACAGATACG. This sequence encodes CAIKEGQGAGTSTDT. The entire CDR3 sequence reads CAIKEGQGAGTSTDTQYF.